The 32 T cell receptor beta chains below were found in one sample sequenced in a study of blood T cell repertoires in COVID-19. Libraries were prepared by immunoSEQ multiplex PCR; TCRdb keeps only in-frame clonotypes and omits some of them. This table has around 60,000 clones, 72% appearing once. Input material: peripheral blood. Source of these receptors: a woman aged 70 to 79 with COVID-19, enrolled during active disease.

This clone appeared a few times. The rearrangement joins TRBV20-1 to TRBJ2-6; perhaps TRBD2 as D (7 bases). Germline V gene data show CDR1 as DFQATT and CDR2 as SNEGSKA (reference sequence). The V gene lost 3 bases and the J gene lost 2 bases, with 17 bases spanning the gap. This CDR3 is 17 amino acids long. Here the CDR3 reads CSASYERGGPGANVLTF. CDR3 coding DNA: TGCAGTGCTAGTTATGAAAGGGGGGGCCCTGGGGCCAACGTCCTGACTTTC.

The genes are TRBV7-3 and TRBJ2-5; the match to TRBD2 covers 11 bases. The length of the CDR3 is 13 residues. J lost 7 bases, V lost 5 bases, and 3 bases had no gene match. Germline V gene lookup returns CDR1 SGHTA and CDR2 FQGTGA. CDR3 residues: CASSRGTSGTQYF. The CDR3 DNA is TGTGCCAGCAGCCGGGGGACTAGCGGGACCCAGTACTTC.

V is TRBV6-2 or TRBV6-3 and J is TRBJ1-1; tentative D call: TRBD1 (5 bases). Trimming removed 0 bases from V and 3 bases from J, with 11 bases in between. The CDR3 is 15 residues long. Germline-derived CDR1 and CDR2 are MNHEY and SVGEGT. CDR3 in amino acids: CASSYSGVRYTEAFF. The DNA of the CDR3 is TGTGCCAGCAGTTACTCAGGGGTGAGGTACACTGAAGCTTTCTTT.

The chain recombines TRBV7-9 with TRBJ2-3; 10 nucleotides line up with TRBD2. CDR3 size: 16 residues. Losses at the gene ends were 4 bases for V and 0 bases for J; bases not matched to a gene: 4. Germline lookup yields CDR1 SEHNR and CDR2 FQNEAQ (reference sequence). Here the CDR3 reads CASSSSSGSSTDTQYF. The CDR3 DNA sequence: TGTGCCAGCAGCTCTTCTAGCGGGAGCAGCACAGATACGCAGTATTTT.

This chain links TRBV7-2 with TRBJ2-6; D is unresolved. The CDR3 sequence is 16 residues long. Trimming took off 3 bases at V and 4 bases at J, with 13 bases between the two ends. Germline V gives CDR1 SGHTA, CDR2 FQGNSA. CDR3 DNA: TGTGCCAGCAGCTTTGGCATCTCTGCAGGGGCCAACGTCCTGACTTTC. It is translated as CASSFGISAGANVLTF.

This rearrangement joins TRBV27 to TRBJ2-7; D perhaps matches TRBD2 (5 bases). Germline V CDR1 and CDR2: MNHEY, SMNVEV (reference sequence). V gave up 2 bases and J gave up 12 bases, with 23 bases separating them. There are 15 residues in the CDR3. The CDR3 sequence is CASSLGGLTRNRAYF. CDR3 DNA: TGTGCCAGCAGTTTAGGAGGACTGACCCGTAACCGGGCGTACTTC.

J is TRBJ2-6 and V is TRBV2; a weak D match, TRBD1 (6 bases). V was trimmed by 5 bases and J by 0 bases, leaving 17 bases between them. CDR1 is SNHLY, CDR2 FYNNEI, per germline. This CDR3 is 18 amino acids long. CDR3 DNA: TGTGCCAGCAGTTGGGACACATGGGGGAACTCTGGGGCCAACGTCCTGACTTTC. It specifies CASSWDTWGNSGANVLTF. The entire variable domain, with the rest obtained from reference TRBV2 and TRBJ2-6, is as follows: EPEVTQTPSHQVTQMGQEVILRCVPISNHLYFYWYRQILGQKVEFLVSFYNNEISEKSEIFDDQFSVERPDGSNFTLKIRSTKLEDSAMYFCASSWDTWGNSGANVLTFGAGSRLTVL.

This clone was seen at least ten times. The J gene is TRBJ2-1, the V gene TRBV18; the D gene is possibly TRBD2 (6 bases). The germline V gene encodes CDR1 KGHSH and CDR2 LQKENI. Trimming pared 2 bases from V and 4 bases from J, leaving 12 bases between. The length of the CDR3 is 15 residues. The CDR3 DNA follows: TGTGCCAGCTCACCAGCTCGGGAGTCATACAATGAGCAGTTCTTC. Its protein is CASSPARESYNEQFF.

The chain joins TRBV6-6 to TRBJ1-2; 7 nucleotides agree with TRBD1. Germline loops: CDR1 MNHNY, CDR2 SVGAGI (reference sequence). Trimming took 5 bases from V and 8 from J; bases not matched to a gene: 5. The CDR3 is 12 residues long. CDR3 DNA: TGTGCCAGCAGTGGGGACAGTAGGGGCTACACCTTC. Translated, it gives CASSGDSRGYTF.

The V call is TRBV6-2 or TRBV6-3, the J call TRBJ1-5; tentative D call: TRBD1 (5 bases). CDR1 MNHEY and CDR2 SVGEGT come from the germline V gene. V lost 5 bases to trimming and J lost 4 bases, with 15 bases between them. This CDR3 is built from 15 residues. The CDR3: CASSIWDLPNQPQHF. The CDR3, as DNA: TGTGCCAGCAGTATATGGGACTTACCAAATCAGCCCCAGCATTTT.

Points on this clone: At one end the junction does not follow the germline gene, possibly because of a read error. The V and J genes are TRBV12-3 or TRBV12-4 and TRBJ2-7; a possible D gene is TRBD2 (5 bases). This CDR3 comprises 11 residues. In DNA, the CDR3 is TGTGCCAGCAGTTTGGAGGACGTCCTGCACTTC. Protein sequence: CASSLEDVLHF.

CDR3 coding DNA: TGTGCCAGCAGCCCTCTGGTGGGGGGTACAGATACGCAGTATTTT. Encoded protein: CASSPLVGGTDTQYF. The rearrangement uses TRBV7-3 and TRBJ2-3, with D tentatively TRBD2 (6 bases). V was pared by 5 bases and J by 3 bases, with 15 bases between. The CDR3 has 15 amino acids. Germline CDR1 SGHTA, CDR2 FQGTGA. The full variable domain, rest sourced from reference TRBV7-3 and TRBJ2-3, is GAGVSQTPSNKVTEKGKYVELRCDPISGHTALYWYRQSLGQGPEFLIYFQGTGAADDSGLPNDRFFAVRPEGSVSTLKIQRTERGDSAVYLCASSPLVGGTDTQYFGPGTRLTVL.

V usage is TRBV6-2 or TRBV6-3 and J usage is TRBJ1-6; 12 nucleotides match TRBD1. Trimming removed 2 bases from V and 6 bases from J; junction bases left unmatched: 5. Germline V lookup: CDR1 MNHEY, CDR2 SVGEGT. The CDR3 has 17 residues. In DNA, the CDR3 is TGTGCCAGCAGTTACCGGGACAGGGGGCTTGGTAATTCACCCCTCCACTTT. Its protein is CASSYRDRGLGNSPLHF.

The CDR3 DNA reads as TGTGCCAGCAGTGAGGCGGGACGTGGTTGGACAGGGAGGAACACTGAAGCTTTCTTT. It is translated as CASSEAGRGWTGRNTEAFF. The V and J genes are TRBV6-1 and TRBJ1-1; 8 positions agree with TRBD1. From germline, CDR1 is MNHNS and CDR2 SASEGT. Germline trimming cut 3 bases from V and 1 base from J; bases unmatched to any gene: 16. CDR3 length: 19 residues.

V gene TRBV3-1 (or the pseudogene TRBV3-2) combines with J gene TRBJ2-1; no clear D. This CDR3 spans 15 amino acids. Germline CDR1 LGHDT, CDR2 YNNKEL (reference sequence). V dropped 3 bases and J dropped 4 bases, with 13 bases sitting between them. As DNA, the CDR3 is TGTGCCAGCAGCCAGCCGTCGACTGGATACAATGAGCAGTTCTTC. Its translation: CASSQPSTGYNEQFF.

The chain is built from TRBV2 and TRBJ2-2, with 11 bases matching TRBD2. The CDR3 loop spans 17 amino acids. Germline V gene lookup returns CDR1 SNHLY and CDR2 FYNNEI. The V segment lost 4 bases and the J segment 7 bases; nucleotides outside the gene matches: 11. DNA of the CDR3: TGTGCCAGCAGTGGGGAGGGACTAGCGGAGGCCGGCGGGGAGCTGTTTTTT. This encodes CASSGEGLAEAGGELFF.

This clone was seen only a few times. The CDR3 sequence is CASSSPGYEQYF. The CDR3 DNA is TGTGCCAGCAGCTCTCCGGGTTACGAGCAGTACTTC. The genes are TRBV7-8 and TRBJ2-7; D uncertain. Germline CDR1 reads SGHVS; CDR2 reads FQNEAQ. V dropped 4 bases and J dropped 4 bases, with 8 bases sitting between them. This CDR3 has 12 residues.

The rearrangement joins TRBV5-1 to TRBJ1-1; D not certain. The germline V gene has CDR1 SGHRS and CDR2 YFSETQ. V was pared by 6 bases and J by 2 bases, with 17 bases between. CDR3 length: 15 amino acids. In DNA form, the CDR3 reads TGCGCCAGCACCCCGCTAGGTACATTAAACACTGAAGCTTTCTTT. It is translated as CASTPLGTLNTEAFF.

This chain links TRBV19 with TRBJ1-5, with TRBD1 as a possible D gene (5 bases). With 6 bases removed from V and 5 bases from J, the gap between germline ends came to 17 bases. Germline lookup yields CDR1 LNHDA and CDR2 SQIVND (reference sequence). The CDR3 totals 15 residues. The CDR3 reads CASSREGRAHQPQHF. In nucleotides, the CDR3 is TGTGCCAGTAGCAGGGAGGGGAGGGCCCATCAGCCCCAGCATTTT. Drawing the rest from reference TRBV19 and TRBJ1-5, the complete variable domain is DGGITQSPKYLFRKEGQNVTLSCEQNLNHDAMYWYRQDPGQGLRLIYYSQIVNDFQKGDIAEGYSVSREKKESFPLTVTSAQKNPTAFYLCASSREGRAHQPQHFGDGTRLSIL.

The chain is built from TRBV5-1 and TRBJ1-1; D possibly corresponds to TRBD1 (6 bases). V lost 4 bases, J lost 1 base, and 14 bases lay in between. Germline V CDR1 and CDR2: SGHRS, YFSETQ. This CDR3 has 15 residues. The CDR3 region has the DNA TGCGCCAGCAGCGGGGGACAATCCCGGAACACTGAAGCTTTCTTT. Amino acid sequence: CASSGGQSRNTEAFF. Full variable domain (rest looked up from reference TRBV5-1 and TRBJ1-1): KAGVTQTPRYLIKTRGQQVTLSCSPISGHRSVSWYQQTPGQGLQFLFEYFSETQRNKGNFPGRFSGRQFSNSRSEMNVSTLELGDSALYLCASSGGQSRNTEAFFGQGTRLTVV.

The rearrangement uses TRBV5-4 and TRBJ2-7, with no clear D. The CDR3 length is 13 residues. V was cut by 0 bases and J by 5 bases, with 9 bases left in between. Germline CDR1 reads SGHNT; CDR2 reads YYREEE (reference sequence). CDR3 coding DNA: TGTGCCAGCAGCTTGGCCTGGCAAGACGAGCAGTACTTC. Amino acids: CASSLAWQDEQYF.

The V call is TRBV9, the J call TRBJ2-3; a weak D match, TRBD2 (5 bases). This CDR3 has 14 amino acids. V gave up 0 bases and J gave up 5 bases, with 10 bases separating them. CDR1 SGDLS and CDR2 YYNGEE come from the germline V gene. The CDR3 sequence: CASSVGPRVDTQYF. In DNA form, the CDR3 reads TGTGCCAGCAGCGTAGGTCCGCGGGTAGATACGCAGTATTTT.

This clone has a single count. The rearrangement links TRBV7-2 to TRBJ1-2; 7 bases align to TRBD1. The CDR3 is 14 amino acids. The V segment lost 6 bases and the J segment 0 bases; nucleotides outside the gene matches: 4. Germline values: CDR1 SGHTA, CDR2 FQGNSA. The DNA for the CDR3 is TGTGCCAGCAGTCGGACAGGAGCTAACTATGGCTACACCTTC. Its protein product is CASSRTGANYGYTF. The variable domain in full, with the rest retrieved from reference TRBV7-2 and TRBJ1-2, is GAGVSQSPSNKVTEKGKDVELRCDPISGHTALYWYRQSLGQGLEFLIYFQGNSAPDKSGLPSDRFSAERTGGSVSTLTIQRTQQEDSAVYLCASSRTGANYGYTFGSGTRLTVV.

This CDR3 is CASSATGDWRNTIYF. Here the CDR3 DNA reads TGTGCCAGCAGCGCCACAGGGGACTGGCGAAACACCATATATTTT. The rearrangement joins TRBV9 to TRBJ1-3; 7 bases align to TRBD1. The CDR3 length is 15 residues. CDR1 SGDLS and CDR2 YYNGEE come from the germline V gene. With 3 bases clipped from V and 5 bases from J, the junction kept 8 bases outside the gene matches.

This clone has just one count. This chain links TRBV4-3 with TRBJ1-2, with a tentative D call TRBD1 (6 bases). Germline CDR1 reads LGHNA; CDR2 reads YSLEER. There are 13 residues in the CDR3. Trimming left V 4 bases short and J 7 bases short, with 13 bases between. The CDR3 sequence: CASSLTGLGGYTF. CDR3 DNA: TGCGCCAGCAGCCTTACAGGGCTCGGTGGCTACACCTTC.

The rearrangement uses TRBV6-1 and TRBJ1-5, with 7 bases aligning to TRBD1. The length of the CDR3 is 15 residues. Germline CDR1 reads MNHNS; CDR2 reads SASEGT. After removal of 3 bases from V and 6 bases from J, the junction contained 8 bases not matched to a gene. The CDR3 coding sequence is TGTGCCAGCAGTGATGCAGGGGGGCAGGGTCAGCCCCAGCATTTT. This gives the protein CASSDAGGQGQPQHF.

The genes are TRBV6-1 and TRBJ1-1; a possible D gene is TRBD1 (5 bases). In germline, CDR1 is MNHNS, CDR2 SASEGT. The CDR3 has 13 residues. V lost 3 bases to trimming and J lost 1 base, with 6 bases between them. CDR3: CASSEGRNTEAFF. CDR3 DNA: TGTGCCAGCAGTGAGGGGCGGAACACTGAAGCTTTCTTT.

CDR3 amino acids: CASSLRGGYEQYF. CDR3 coding DNA: TGTGCCAGCAGCCTGAGGGGGGGCTACGAGCAGTACTTC. The chain links TRBV3-1 (or the pseudogene TRBV3-2) to TRBJ2-7, with D possibly matching TRBD2 (7 bases). Trimming took off 4 bases at V and 3 bases at J, with 10 bases between the two ends. There are 13 residues in the CDR3. The germline gives CDR1 LGHDT, CDR2 YNNKEL (reference sequence).

V and J are TRBV15 and TRBJ2-4, with D possibly matching TRBD2 (6 bases). Germline loops: CDR1 LNHNV, CDR2 YYDKDF (reference sequence). This CDR3 is built from 15 residues. V lost 3 bases, J lost 7 bases, and 16 bases lay in between. The CDR3 is CATSRGGGMNNIQYF. The CDR3 bases are TGTGCCACCAGCAGGGGTGGGGGGATGAACAACATTCAGTACTTC. Together with reference TRBV15 and TRBJ2-4, the CDR3 gives the full variable domain: DAMVIQNPRYQVTQFGKPVTLSCSQTLNHNVMYWYQQKSSQAPKLLFHYYDKDFNNEADTPDNFQSRRPNTSFCFLDIRSPGLGDTAMYLCATSRGGGMNNIQYFGAGTRLSVL.

The CDR3 DNA reads as TGTGCCAGCAGCCCTGTCCCCCCCTTCAATGAGCAGTTCTTC. Translation: CASSPVPPFNEQFF. V is TRBV9 and J is TRBJ2-1; D ambiguous. Germline V gene data show CDR1 as SGDLS and CDR2 as YYNGEE. This CDR3 spans 14 amino acids. V lost 4 bases and J 6 bases, leaving 14 bases between the germline ends.

The chain carries TRBV3-1 (or the pseudogene TRBV3-2) and TRBJ1-4, with 11 bases fitting TRBD1. Germline assignment: CDR1 LGHDT and CDR2 YNNKEL (reference sequence). V trimming: 4 bases; J trimming: 7 bases; junction bases outside the gene matches: 5. The CDR3 sequence is 15 residues long. The chain's CDR3 is CASSPPGQGGEKLFF. The CDR3 bases are TGTGCCAGCAGCCCACCGGGACAGGGGGGTGAAAAACTGTTTTTT.

The chain couples TRBV3-1 (or the pseudogene TRBV3-2) to TRBJ2-1, with TRBD2 identical over 9 bases. The CDR3 runs 16 residues. Germline CDR1 and CDR2: LGHDT and YNNKEL (reference sequence). The V and J ends lost 4 bases and 5 bases, in that order; junction bases with no gene match: 9. In nucleotides, the CDR3 is TGTGCCAGCAGCCTTATAGCGGGAGATGGAAACAATGAGCAGTTCTTC. This encodes CASSLIAGDGNNEQFF.